The rows below give T cell receptor beta chains drawn from one sample of a study of blood T cell repertoires in COVID-19. This table comes from immunoSEQ multiplex PCR, and its TCRdb copy is limited to in-frame clones, with some not included. The sample shows some 74,000 clones, more than 70% of them seen only once. Input material: peripheral blood. The receptors come from a woman of 80 years or more with acute or convalescent COVID-19. Each CDR3 is given without its conserved first and last residue. A row's size may be missing; if present it is once, few, many or a size class.

v_gene | abundance | CDR3aa
TRBV6-5 | NA | ASSPWGQMNTEAF
TRBV24-1 | NA | ATNTGYTGELF
TRBV5-4 | few | ASTPGTGRENEQF
TRBV10-3 | NA | ASAPGQGARVTNEKLF
TRBV19 | NA | ASSISGAGGIPYEQY
TRBV12-3/TRBV12-4 | NA | ASKPTIGGYT
TRBV10-3 | NA | AISESGQGGYGYT
TRBV6-6 | NA | ASRRHRDRGLLSNQPQH
TRBV9 | NA | ASSVGRLNTEAF
TRBV12-3/TRBV12-4 | NA | ASSLGRNTEAF
TRBV19 | medium-sized | ASSLRQVRNTIY
TRBV6-6 | NA | ASRRQGWQPQH
TRBV27 | NA | ASSLAGRYGNTIY
TRBV6-6 | NA | ASTYAREDGYT
TRBV12-3/TRBV12-4 | NA | ASRTIAGGTQY
TRBV14 | NA | ASSQDGLAGDKRTDTQY
TRBV3-1/TRBV3-2 | NA | ASSLDRDNYGYT
TRBV30 | NA | AWSRTGGLEAF
TRBV10-1 | NA | ATRQGLHEQY
TRBV30 | once | AWSHYNEQF
TRBV5-6 | NA | ASSLTGNTEAF
TRBV19 | NA | ASSHPGTASSGANVLT
TRBV6-6 | once | ASSGTSGTGELF
TRBV4-3 | NA | ASSQGLRDTGELF
TRBV24-1 | few | ATSDLGARQGSSPLH
TRBV2 | NA | ASSEALASYEQY
TRBV2 | NA | ASSNTGGGQPQH
TRBV19 | NA | ASSTAGAGELF
TRBV19 | NA | ASSMDRTGLAGTTDTQY
TRBV18 | NA | ASSPSRAEAF
TRBV2 | NA | ASSWDRTTGELF
TRBV5-1 | NA | ASSRSGNDEQY
TRBV6-5 | NA | ASSYFGEREAF
TRBV11-2 | NA | ASSFVTSGGAIEQF